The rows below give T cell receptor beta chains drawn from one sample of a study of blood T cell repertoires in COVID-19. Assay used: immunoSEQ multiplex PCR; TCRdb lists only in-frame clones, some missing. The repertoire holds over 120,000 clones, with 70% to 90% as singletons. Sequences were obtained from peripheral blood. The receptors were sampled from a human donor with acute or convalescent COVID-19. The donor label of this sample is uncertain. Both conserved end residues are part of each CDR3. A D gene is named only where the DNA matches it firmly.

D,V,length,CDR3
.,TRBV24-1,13,CATSAVDFEGYTF
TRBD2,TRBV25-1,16,CASSEWTSGSEDTQYF
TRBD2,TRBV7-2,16,CASSLGLAGLGETQYF
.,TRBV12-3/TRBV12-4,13,CASSFRRVHEQYF
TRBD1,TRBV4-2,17,CASSQGDRGRANEKLFF
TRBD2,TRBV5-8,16,CASSSGGTSGQETQYF
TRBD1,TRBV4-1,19,CASSRTGKYLGSSYNEQFF
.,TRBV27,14,CASSEAPLNTEAFF
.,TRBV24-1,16,CATSPAGRGAAGELFF
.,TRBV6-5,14,CASKFLGDSPEAFF
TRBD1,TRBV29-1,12,CSVVKGADIQYF
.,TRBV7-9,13,CASSLDSNTEAFF
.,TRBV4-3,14,CASSQDFGRGTQYF
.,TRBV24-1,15,CATSDRDRPLHEQYF
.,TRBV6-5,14,CASTQRGGPTEAFF
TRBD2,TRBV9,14,CASSVGLAGETQYF
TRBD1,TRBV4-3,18,CASSQVGQGRTLSYGYTF
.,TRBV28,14,CASRRSAENYGYTF
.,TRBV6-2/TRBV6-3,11,CASSRNGELFF
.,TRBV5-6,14,CASSLGQIYNEQFF
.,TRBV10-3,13,CAISEIGGYEQYF
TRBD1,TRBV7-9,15,CASSAGTGGNQPQHF
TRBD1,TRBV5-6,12,CASSLRDRGALF
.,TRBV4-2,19,CASSQDVGQINSYNSPLHF
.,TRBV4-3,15,CASRRIEAVRDTQYF
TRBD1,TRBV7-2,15,CASSLVGQGGTEAFF
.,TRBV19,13,CASSIDVANGYTF